This T cell receptor (beta chain) was identified during a study of T cells after yellow fever vaccination. Study results and caveats: Abundant clonotypes from the bulk population could contaminate FACS-sorted repertoires. At 95% to 98% for CD4 and roughly 87% for CD8, most primary-vaccination clones showed up again after the booster. Weaker overall was a secondary response that nonetheless peaked faster, on day 5 versus 15.

This clonotype was recorded many times. Its antigen is unidentified. Germline V gene sequence: CDR1 SGHRS, CDR2 YFSETQ. The CDR3 has 17 residues. V lost 2 bases and J lost 0, with 17 bases in between. A 5'RACE template-switching step, the method used to make TCR cDNA, added a universal primer site and UMIs. TCRdb analysed the 5' RACE reads with MiXCR anew, one entry per CDR3 protein. The table records 300,000 to 350,000 distinct CDR3 sequences, 3.5% to 4.5% of them present only once. Sequenced here: PBMCs, sampled 5 days after the yellow fever booster vaccination. This sequence originates from a man aged 18 to 35 who received the YFV17D yellow fever vaccine. The V gene is TRBV5-1, the J gene TRBJ2-5; D may be TRBD1 (5 bases). This chain's CDR3 is CASSLGQGSEYQETQYF. CDR3 in DNA: TGCGCCAGCAGCTTAGGGCAGGGAAGTGAATACCAAGAGACCCAGTACTTC.